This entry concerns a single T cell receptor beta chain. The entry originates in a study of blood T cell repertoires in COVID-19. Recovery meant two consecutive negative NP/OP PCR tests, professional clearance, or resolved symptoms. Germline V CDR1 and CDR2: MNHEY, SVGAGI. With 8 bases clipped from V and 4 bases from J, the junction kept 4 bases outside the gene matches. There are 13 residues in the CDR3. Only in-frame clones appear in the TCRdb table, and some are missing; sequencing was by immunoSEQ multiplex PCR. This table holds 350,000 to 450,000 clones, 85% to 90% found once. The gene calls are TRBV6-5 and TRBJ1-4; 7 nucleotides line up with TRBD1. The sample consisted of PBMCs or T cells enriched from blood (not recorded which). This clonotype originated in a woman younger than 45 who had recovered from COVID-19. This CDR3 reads CASDDRVNEKLFF. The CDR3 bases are TGTGCCAGCGACGACAGGGTTAATGAAAAACTGTTTTTT.